This record covers a single TCR beta chain. Its specificity is not known. The sample belongs to a study of cytomegalovirus exposure and HLA in healthy donors. Study findings and constraints: In a later analysis, specific HLA alleles were associated with 15,000 to 20,000 TCR beta sequences at a 0.05 false discovery rate. Previous analysis showed most TCR beta V segments were productive about 90% or about 30% of the time.

Germline CDR1 SGHRS, CDR2 YFSETQ. The CDR3 extends over 14 amino acids. With V trimmed by 4 bases and J by 5 bases, 2 bases remained unmatched. This PCR relied on a set of 60 Vbeta primers and 13 Jbeta primers. The repertoire was sequenced with immunoSEQ multiplex PCR; TCRdb's copy has only in-frame clones and lacks some. The table lists some 75,000 clones, around 79% of them singletons. This sequence was found in a man aged 18 to 29 in good health and CMV-seropositive. Sequencing input: PBMCs. V and J are TRBV5-1 and TRBJ2-1; TRBD2 aligns across 11 bases. The CDR3 reads CASSRTSGHNEQFF. In DNA, the CDR3 is TGCGCCAGCAGCCGGACTAGCGGGCACAATGAGCAGTTCTTC.